This paragraph reports one T cell receptor beta chain. The data are from a study of blood T cell repertoires in COVID-19. Study-wide background: Collection of acute and convalescent COVID-19 samples took place in the United States, Italy and Spain. The cDNA or gDNA used as material had been derived from T cells, B-cell-depleted T cells, or PBMCs.

Trimming took 2 bases from V and 6 from J; bases not matched to a gene: 3. The CDR3 is 13 amino acids. As originally analysed: How many nucleated cells were present was estimated from reference gene primer amplification. Clones were read by immunoSEQ multiplex PCR, and TCRdb kept only the in-frame ones, dropping some. V, J and clone size derive from that table, while D and trimming were established from the DNA sequence. The table has 100,000 to 120,000 clones, 71% seen once. This rearrangement joins TRBV12-3 or TRBV12-4 to TRBJ1-1, with 7 bases that match TRBD1. The receptor comes from a woman aged 40 to 50 with acute or convalescent COVID-19. The sequenced sample consisted of peripheral blood. CDR3 loop: CASSLYQGAEAFF. CDR3 coding DNA: TGTGCCAGCAGTTTATACCAGGGGGCTGAAGCTTTCTTT.